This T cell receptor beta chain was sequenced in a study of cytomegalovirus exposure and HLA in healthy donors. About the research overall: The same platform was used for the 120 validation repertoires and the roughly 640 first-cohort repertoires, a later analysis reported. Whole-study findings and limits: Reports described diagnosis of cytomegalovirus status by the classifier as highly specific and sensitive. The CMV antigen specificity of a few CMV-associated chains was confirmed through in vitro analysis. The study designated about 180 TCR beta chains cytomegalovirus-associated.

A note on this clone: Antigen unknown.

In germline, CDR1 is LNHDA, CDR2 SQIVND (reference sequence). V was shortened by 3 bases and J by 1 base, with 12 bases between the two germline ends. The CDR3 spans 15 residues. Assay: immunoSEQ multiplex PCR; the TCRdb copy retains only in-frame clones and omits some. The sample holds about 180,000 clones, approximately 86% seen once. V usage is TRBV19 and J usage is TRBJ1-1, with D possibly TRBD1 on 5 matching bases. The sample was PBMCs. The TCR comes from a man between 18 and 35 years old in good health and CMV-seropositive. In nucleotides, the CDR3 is TGTGCCAGTAGTATTCGGCAGGGTGGGAACACTGAAGCTTTCTTT. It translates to CASSIRQGGNTEAFF.